The 15 T cell receptor beta chains given below trace back to one sample, sequenced in a study of blood T cell repertoires in COVID-19. Here immunoSEQ multiplex PCR was the method, and the copy in TCRdb shows in-frame clones only, minus some. The sample carries roughly 100,000 clones, roughly nine tenths recorded once. Sequenced input: peripheral blood. These receptor sequences come from a woman older than 75 with acute or convalescent COVID-19.

This clone was picked up one time. The chain employs TRBV2 and TRBJ1-5, with no clear D. The V end lost 6 bases, the J end lost 3 bases, and 15 bases lay between the germline ends. CDR1 and CDR2 from the germline V gene are SNHLY and FYNNEI. The CDR3 spans 15 residues. The CDR3 coding sequence is TGTGCCAGCAGATCGTCCGGGAGGGACAATCAGCCCCAGCATTTT. It specifies CASRSSGRDNQPQHF.

The chain carries TRBV6-6 and TRBJ2-6; 8 bases align to TRBD1. This CDR3 spans 15 amino acids. Germline CDR1 is MNHNY and CDR2 is SVGAGI (reference sequence). V was clipped by 6 bases and J by 4 bases; unmatched bases: 5. CDR3 sequence: CASSLTGVGANVLTF. CDR3 coding DNA: TGTGCCAGCAGCTTGACAGGGGTCGGGGCCAACGTCCTGACTTTC.

A word on this clone: At one end the junction does not follow the germline gene, possibly because of a read error. This chain uses TRBV7-6 with TRBJ2-7; no clear D. The CDR3 is 10 amino acids. Germline loops: CDR1 SGHVS, CDR2 FNYEAQ. CDR3 nucleotide sequence: TGTGCCAGCGGCTTCGACGAGCAGTACTTC. Translating gives CASGFDEQYF.

V is TRBV18 and J is TRBJ1-5; TRBD1 agrees at 8 bases. V lost 3 bases, J lost 1 base, and 2 bases stayed unmatched. The CDR3 loop spans 15 amino acids. Germline values: CDR1 KGHSH, CDR2 LQKENI. For the CDR3, the DNA is TGTGCCAGCTCACCCCAGGGGGCGAGCAATCAGCCCCAGCATTTT. Its protein is CASSPQGASNQPQHF.

This chain links TRBV2 with TRBJ1-3; D may be TRBD1 (5 bases). This CDR3 is 17 amino acids long. Germline values: CDR1 SNHLY, CDR2 FYNNEI. V lost 3 bases, J lost 0 bases, and 15 bases lay in between. The CDR3 region is CASSDWPRTLSGNTIYF. The CDR3 coding sequence is TGTGCCAGCAGTGATTGGCCCAGGACACTCTCTGGAAACACCATATATTTT.

The chain has TRBV5-1 and TRBJ2-1, with 9 bases identical to TRBD1. This CDR3 spans 16 amino acids. V shed 0 bases and J 7 bases; nucleotides not matched to a gene: 8. Germline lookup yields CDR1 SGHRS and CDR2 YFSETQ. DNA for the CDR3: TGCGCCAGCAGCTTGGGGACAGGGGATAGGGCTAATGAGCAGTTCTTC. This sequence encodes CASSLGTGDRANEQFF. The variable domain in full, completed from reference TRBV5-1 and TRBJ2-1, reads KAGVTQTPRYLIKTRGQQVTLSCSPISGHRSVSWYQQTPGQGLQFLFEYFSETQRNKGNFPGRFSGRQFSNSRSEMNVSTLELGDSALYLCASSLGTGDRANEQFFGPGTRLTVL.

This chain links TRBV5-6 with TRBJ2-7; D unclear. The germline gives CDR1 SGHDT, CDR2 YYEEEE. Trimming left V 1 base short and J 2 bases short, with 4 bases between. The CDR3 sequence is 12 residues long. The CDR3: CASSLQTYEQYF. CDR3 coding DNA: TGTGCCAGCAGCTTGCAGACCTACGAGCAGTACTTC.

This clone came up a few times. This chain uses TRBV14 with TRBJ1-1; maybe TRBD1 (5 bases). Germline CDR1 is SGHDN and CDR2 is FVKESK. Trimming stripped 3 bases from V and 6 bases from J, with 11 bases between. The CDR3 consists of 13 residues. The CDR3 sequence: CASSQRFRAEAFF. In DNA, the CDR3 is TGTGCCAGCAGCCAGCGGTTCAGGGCTGAAGCTTTCTTT.

This clone showed up just once. This chain links TRBV5-4 with TRBJ1-1, with D unclear. The CDR3 length is 15 residues. Germline V CDR1 and CDR2: SGHNT, YYREEE (reference sequence). The V end lost 0 bases, the J end lost 0 bases, and 9 bases lay between the germline ends. Here the CDR3 DNA reads TGTGCCAGCAGCTTGGAGTCGGGTCTGAACACTGAAGCTTTCTTT. Translated, it gives CASSLESGLNTEAFF.

The gene calls are TRBV27 and TRBJ2-2; perhaps TRBD2 as D (7 bases). Germline V gene data show CDR1 as MNHEY and CDR2 as SMNVEV (reference sequence). The CDR3 spans 15 residues. Trimming took 0 bases from V and 8 from J, leaving 13 bases between them. Here the CDR3 DNA reads TGTGCCAGCAGTTTATCCCCCGGGGGGACAGGGGAGCTGTTTTTT. This translates into CASSLSPGGTGELFF.

The chain couples TRBV5-6 to TRBJ1-1, with 7 bases that match TRBD1. The length of the CDR3 is 15 residues. After removal of 7 bases from V and 0 bases from J, the junction contained 9 bases not matched to a gene. The V gene's germline CDR1 is SGHDT and CDR2 YYEEEE. The CDR3 bases are TGTGCCAGCGCAGACAGGGAATTCATGAACACTGAAGCTTTCTTT. It is translated as CASADREFMNTEAFF.

The chain carries TRBV9 and TRBJ1-1; maybe TRBD1 (5 bases). The CDR3 runs to 15 residues. V was trimmed by 4 bases and J by 0 bases, leaving 13 bases between them. Germline V gene sequence: CDR1 SGDLS, CDR2 YYNGEE. CDR3 sequence reads: CASSPRGNLNTEAFF. In DNA, the CDR3 is TGTGCCAGCAGCCCTCGGGGGAATCTGAACACTGAAGCTTTCTTT.

The chain joins TRBV30 to TRBJ1-3; 7 nucleotides match TRBD1. The CDR3 runs 13 residues. CDR1 is GTSNPN, CDR2 SVGIG, per germline (reference sequence). Trimming took 6 bases from V and 3 from J; bases not matched to a gene: 5. The CDR3: CACRQGVGNTIYF. In DNA form, the CDR3 reads TGTGCCTGCCGACAGGGAGTTGGAAACACCATATATTTT.

The gene calls are TRBV24-1 and TRBJ1-1, with a weak D call TRBD1 (5 bases). The CDR3 extends over 14 amino acids. Germline CDR1 and CDR2: KGHDR and SFDVKD. Trimming cost V 4 bases and J 1 base, with 9 bases left between them. This CDR3 reads CATSDRAANTEAFF. Written as DNA, the CDR3 is TGTGCCACCAGTGACAGGGCGGCGAACACTGAAGCTTTCTTT.

This rearrangement joins TRBV7-2 to TRBJ2-1; the D gene is possibly TRBD1 (6 bases). V was cut by 4 bases and J by 8 bases, with 21 bases left in between. Germline loops: CDR1 SGHTA, CDR2 FQGNSA. The CDR3 is 16 residues long. CDR3 protein: CASSYSTGSRADEQFF. The CDR3 bases are TGTGCCAGCAGCTACTCAACAGGGTCTCGGGCCGATGAGCAGTTCTTC.